This entry lists 12 T cell receptor beta chains sequenced from one sample in a study of blood T cell repertoires in COVID-19. Assay: immunoSEQ multiplex PCR; the TCRdb copy retains only in-frame clones and omits some. The sample yields around 500,000 clones, roughly nine tenths seen once. Sequenced sample: PBMCs or T cells enriched from blood (not recorded which). These receptor sequences come from a woman aged 55-70 years who had recovered from COVID-19.

This clone was seen only once. The chain has TRBV18 and TRBJ2-5; 12 bases align to TRBD1. Germline values: CDR1 KGHSH, CDR2 LQKENI. CDR3 size: 15 residues. Trimming cost V 2 bases and J 7 bases; bases outside gene matches: 5. CDR3 in amino acids: CASSPGTGGIRTQYF. In DNA, the CDR3 is TGTGCCAGCTCACCAGGGACAGGGGGCATAAGGACCCAGTACTTC.

CDR3 bases: TGTGCCAGCAGTTACCGGGACACACTTAATTCACCCCTCCACTTT. Residues: CASSYRDTLNSPLHF. The genes are TRBV6-6 and TRBJ1-6, with a possible D match to TRBD1 (6 bases). Germline V gene lookup returns CDR1 MNHNY and CDR2 SVGAGI (reference sequence). Trimming stripped 2 bases from V and 6 bases from J, with 11 bases between. The CDR3 runs 15 residues.

Remarks on this clone: Other DNA sequences of this sample code for an identical CDR3. This sequence joins TRBV5-1 and TRBJ1-3; D is perhaps TRBD1 (6 bases). The CDR3 length is 14 residues. V was clipped by 1 base and J by 3 bases, with 8 bases between them. The V gene's germline CDR1 is SGHRS and CDR2 YFSETQ. This CDR3 is CASSLTGYGNTIYF. The CDR3 DNA is TGCGCCAGCAGCTTGACAGGGTATGGAAACACCATATATTTT.

The rearrangement uses TRBV4-2 and TRBJ2-2; possibly TRBD2 for D (5 bases). This CDR3 region has 15 residues. CDR1 is LGHNA and CDR2 is YNFKEQ in the germline V gene. The V end lost 0 bases, the J end lost 7 bases, and 12 bases lay between the germline ends. The CDR3 DNA sequence: TGTGCCAGCAGCCAAGATCACCCTAGCATCGGGGAGCTGTTTTTT. The encoded protein is CASSQDHPSIGELFF.

A single count supports this clone. The CDR3 protein is CATSDPQVADPYEQYF. The CDR3 nucleotides are TGTGCCACCAGTGATCCACAGGTCGCCGATCCCTACGAGCAGTACTTC. The genes are TRBV24-1 and TRBJ2-7, with D perhaps matching TRBD1 (5 bases). V shed 3 bases and J shed 2 bases, with 16 bases lying between them. This CDR3 region has 16 residues. From germline, CDR1 is KGHDR and CDR2 SFDVKD.

The genes are TRBV2 and TRBJ2-2; 8 bases match TRBD1. V dropped 7 bases and J dropped 6; count of bases not matched to a gene: 7. Germline V gives CDR1 SNHLY, CDR2 FYNNEI. This CDR3 has 14 amino acids. DNA for the CDR3: TGTGCCAGCACAGGACAGGGAGTCGCCGGGGAGCTGTTTTTT. The encoded protein is CASTGQGVAGELFF.

The chain couples TRBV4-2 to TRBJ2-7; D may be TRBD2 (5 bases). In germline, CDR1 is LGHNA, CDR2 YNFKEQ. V was clipped by 3 bases and J by 0 bases, with 9 bases between them. This CDR3 comprises 14 residues. CDR3 sequence reads: CASSQWTSSYEQYF. As DNA, the CDR3 is TGTGCCAGCAGCCAGTGGACTTCCTCCTACGAGCAGTACTTC.

The chain is built from TRBV7-6 and TRBJ1-4; 9 bases map to TRBD1. The germline V gene encodes CDR1 SGHVS and CDR2 FNYEAQ. Trimming at V came to 3 bases and at J to 6 bases, leaving 2 bases not matched to a gene. The CDR3 is made up of 14 amino acids. CDR3: CASSLTGGDEKLFF. The CDR3 bases are TGTGCCAGCAGCTTGACAGGGGGGGATGAAAAACTGTTTTTT. The variable domain in full, completed from reference TRBV7-6 and TRBJ1-4, reads GAGVSQSPRYKVTKRGQDVALRCDPISGHVSLYWYRQALGQGPEFLTYFNYEAQQDKSGLPNDRFSAERPEGSISTLTIQRTEQRDSAMYRCASSLTGGDEKLFFGSGTQLSVL.

The chain combines TRBV7-2 with TRBJ2-7, with 11 positions matching TRBD2. This CDR3 contains 15 residues. Germline assignment: CDR1 SGHTA and CDR2 FQGNSA. V gave up 2 bases and J gave up 3 bases; unmatched junction bases: 3. CDR3 nucleotides: TGTGCCAGCAGCTTACGTCTAGCGGGGGGCTACGAGCAGTACTTC. It is translated as CASSLRLAGGYEQYF.

The chain joins TRBV5-1 to TRBJ2-3; the D is unclear. This CDR3 has 14 residues. CDR1 is SGHRS and CDR2 is YFSETQ in the germline V gene. Trimming cost V 0 bases and J 6 bases, with 11 bases left between them. The CDR3 region is CASSLGRPGDTQYF. The CDR3 region has the DNA TGCGCCAGCAGCTTGGGGAGACCTGGGGATACGCAGTATTTT.

This chain links TRBV11-2 with TRBJ2-7; TRBD1 aligns across 9 bases. Germline assignment: CDR1 SGHAT and CDR2 FQNNGV. The length of the CDR3 is 18 residues. V dropped 4 bases and J dropped 3; count of bases not matched to a gene: 16. CDR3 DNA sequence: TGTGCCAGCAGCTCCTATCCCCCGGGACAGGGAGGAAGCTACGAGCAGTACTTC. Translating it yields CASSSYPPGQGGSYEQYF.

CDR3 loop: CASSDSGGGSSYNSPLHF. In DNA form, the CDR3 reads TGTGCCAGCAGCGATTCCGGGGGGGGGAGCTCCTATAATTCACCCCTCCACTTT. This chain uses TRBV27 with TRBJ1-6; D is possibly TRBD1 (5 bases). The CDR3 consists of 18 residues. CDR1 is MNHEY and CDR2 is SMNVEV in the germline V gene (reference sequence). Trimming shortened V by 6 bases and J by 0 bases, and 18 bases separated the two germline ends.